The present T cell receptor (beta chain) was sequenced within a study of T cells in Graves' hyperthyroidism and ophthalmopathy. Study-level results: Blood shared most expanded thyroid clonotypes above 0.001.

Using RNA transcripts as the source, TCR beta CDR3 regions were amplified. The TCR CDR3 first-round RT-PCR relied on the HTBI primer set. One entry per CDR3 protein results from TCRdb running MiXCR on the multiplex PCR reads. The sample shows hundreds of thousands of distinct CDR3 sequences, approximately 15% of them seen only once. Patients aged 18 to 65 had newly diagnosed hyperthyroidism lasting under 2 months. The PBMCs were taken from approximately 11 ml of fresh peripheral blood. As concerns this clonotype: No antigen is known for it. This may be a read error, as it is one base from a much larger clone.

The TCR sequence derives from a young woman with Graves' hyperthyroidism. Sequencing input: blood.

CDR3 DNA sequence: TGCGCCAGCAGCTTGGGGCACGGAGTGAACACTGAAGCTTTGTTT. This sequence encodes CASSLGHGVNTEALF. The rearrangement links TRBV5-1 to TRBJ1-1; D uncertain. Germline assignment: CDR1 SGHRS and CDR2 YFSETQ. There are 15 residues in the CDR3.